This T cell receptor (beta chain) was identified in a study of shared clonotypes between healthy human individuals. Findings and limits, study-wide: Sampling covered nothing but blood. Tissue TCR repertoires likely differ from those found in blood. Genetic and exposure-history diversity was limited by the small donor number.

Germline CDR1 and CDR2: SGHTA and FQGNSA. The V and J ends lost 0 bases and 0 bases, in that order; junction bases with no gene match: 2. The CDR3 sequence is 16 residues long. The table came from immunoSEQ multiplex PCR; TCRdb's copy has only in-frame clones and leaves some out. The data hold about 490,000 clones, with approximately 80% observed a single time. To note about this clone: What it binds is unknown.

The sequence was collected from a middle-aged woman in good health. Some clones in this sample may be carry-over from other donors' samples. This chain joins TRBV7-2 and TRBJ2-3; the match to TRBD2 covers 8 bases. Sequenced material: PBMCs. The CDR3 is CASSLAPSGSTDTQYF. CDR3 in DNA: TGTGCCAGCAGCTTAGCGCCTAGCGGGAGCACAGATACGCAGTATTTT. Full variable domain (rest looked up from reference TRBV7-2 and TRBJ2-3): GAGVSQSPSNKVTEKGKDVELRCDPISGHTALYWYRQSLGQGLEFLIYFQGNSAPDKSGLPSDRFSAERTGGSVSTLTIQRTQQEDSAVYLCASSLAPSGSTDTQYFGPGTRLTVL.